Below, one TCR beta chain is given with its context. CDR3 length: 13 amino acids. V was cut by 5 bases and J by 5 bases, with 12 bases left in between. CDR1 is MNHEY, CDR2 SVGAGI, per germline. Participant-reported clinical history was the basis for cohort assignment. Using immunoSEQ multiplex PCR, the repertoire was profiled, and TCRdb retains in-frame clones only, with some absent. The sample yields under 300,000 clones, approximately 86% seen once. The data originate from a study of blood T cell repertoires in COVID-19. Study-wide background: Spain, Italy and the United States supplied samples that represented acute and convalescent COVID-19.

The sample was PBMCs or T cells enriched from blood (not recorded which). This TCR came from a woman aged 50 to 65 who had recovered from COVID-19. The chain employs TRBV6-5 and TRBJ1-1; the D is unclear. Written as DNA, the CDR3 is TGTGCCAGCAGTCCGGGTGTATCGACTGAAGCTTTCTTT. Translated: CASSPGVSTEAFF.